These 15 T cell receptor beta chains share one sample of origin, sequenced in a study of radiation and T cells in renal cell carcinoma. As to time point: blood 2 weeks post-SBRT. Treatment specified: 15 Gy SBRT to primary tumor, nephrectomy 4 weeks later. Some clones are missing from TCRdb's copy, which holds only in-frame ones; the method was immunoSEQ multiplex PCR. This sample yields 120,000 or so clones, of which approximately 90% are seen a single time; around 6% belongs to the top ten. The source was blood, collected from a patient whose treatment included radiotherapy and nephrectomy. These TCRs come from a woman in her 70s with renal cell carcinoma.

The rearrangement joins TRBV5-1 to TRBJ2-1; 9 bases line up with TRBD2. The germline V gene has CDR1 SGHRS and CDR2 YFSETQ. This CDR3 has 16 amino acids. V lost 0 bases and J lost 5; bases outside the gene matches: 6. The CDR3: CASSLEGGGAHNEQFF. The CDR3 nucleotides read TGCGCCAGCAGCTTGGAGGGCGGGGGGGCCCACAATGAGCAGTTCTTC.

The genes are TRBV7-2 and TRBJ1-2, with D tentatively TRBD1 (6 bases). The CDR3 runs 15 residues. V was trimmed by 5 bases and J by 2 bases, leaving 15 bases between them. Germline V gene data show CDR1 as SGHTA and CDR2 as FQGNSA. CDR3 DNA sequence: TGTGCCAGCAGCCCCCCGGGGGCGCCCAACTATGGCTACACCTTC. Its protein product is CASSPPGAPNYGYTF. The full variable domain, in which reference TRBV7-2 and TRBJ1-2 provide the parts outside the CDR3, is GAGVSQSPSNKVTEKGKDVELRCDPISGHTALYWYRQSLGQGLEFLIYFQGNSAPDKSGLPSDRFSAERTGGSVSTLTIQRTQQEDSAVYLCASSPPGAPNYGYTFGSGTRLTVV.

This chain connects TRBV7-9 to TRBJ2-6; no clear D gene. V was trimmed by 5 bases and J by 4 bases, leaving 9 bases between them. Per germline, CDR1 SEHNR and CDR2 FQNEAQ (reference sequence). This CDR3 spans 14 amino acids. The CDR3, as DNA: TGTGCCAGCAGCCGGCCCGGGGGGGCCAACGTCCTGACTTTC. Its translation: CASSRPGGANVLTF.

The chain links TRBV4-2 to TRBJ2-5; 8 bases align to TRBD2. V was pared by 2 bases and J by 2 bases, with 10 bases of the junction left unmatched. This CDR3 has 17 amino acids. The V gene's germline CDR1 is LGHNA and CDR2 YNFKEQ. The CDR3 sequence is CASSQLLPGTRQETQYF. CDR3 coding DNA: TGTGCCAGCAGCCAACTACTACCCGGGACTAGACAAGAGACCCAGTACTTC.

This sequence joins TRBV5-4 and TRBJ1-2; 7 positions agree with TRBD1. V dropped 2 bases and J dropped 4; count of bases not matched to a gene: 8. Per the germline V gene, CDR1 is SGHNT and CDR2 is YYREEE (reference sequence). The CDR3 contains 15 residues. The CDR3 loop is CASSFRDSNLYGYTF. CDR3 in DNA: TGTGCCAGCAGCTTCCGGGACAGCAACCTCTATGGCTACACCTTC.

The J gene is TRBJ1-1, the V gene TRBV6-6; 7 bases match TRBD1. Germline V gene sequence: CDR1 MNHNY, CDR2 SVGAGI (reference sequence). The V gene end was trimmed by 6 bases and the J gene end by 4 bases; junction bases not matched to a gene: 5. The CDR3 length is 13 residues. CDR3 coding DNA: TGTGCCAGCAGACCCTCAGGGGGCACTGAAGCTTTCTTT. Translated, it gives CASRPSGGTEAFF.

The chain combines TRBV5-1 with TRBJ1-6, with D uncertain. Germline V gene data show CDR1 as SGHRS and CDR2 as YFSETQ. V was cut by 0 bases and J by 4 bases, with 5 bases left in between. This CDR3 has 14 residues. The CDR3 sequence: CASSLETYNSPLHF. In DNA form, the CDR3 reads TGCGCCAGCAGCTTGGAAACGTATAATTCACCCCTCCACTTT.

This rearrangement joins TRBV6-1 to TRBJ1-1; TRBD1 matches at 9 bases. V lost 3 bases, J lost 10 bases, and 12 bases stayed unmatched. Germline V gene sequence: CDR1 MNHNS, CDR2 SASEGT. The CDR3 has 15 amino acids. The CDR3 DNA sequence: TGTGCCAGCAGTGATTTTCCGGGACAGGGAGGAGTAGCTTTCTTT. It encodes CASSDFPGQGGVAFF.

The chain has TRBV11-2 and TRBJ2-3; no clear D. Trimming took off 7 bases at V and 8 bases at J, with 10 bases between the two ends. The CDR3 is 11 amino acids. Germline-derived CDR1 and CDR2 are SGHAT and FQNNGV. CDR3 residues: CASNRLGTQYF. In DNA, the CDR3 is TGTGCCAGCAACCGGCTGGGTACGCAGTATTTT.

J is TRBJ1-3 and V is TRBV5-4; D uncertain. This CDR3 is built from 15 residues. V lost 0 bases to trimming and J lost 0 bases, with 7 bases between them. The V gene's germline CDR1 is SGHNT and CDR2 YYREEE (reference sequence). The CDR3 loop is CASSLDPVSGNTIYF. The DNA of the CDR3 is TGTGCCAGCAGCTTGGACCCGGTCTCTGGAAACACCATATATTTT.

V gene TRBV19 combines with J gene TRBJ2-2; D might be TRBD1 or TRBD2, each matching 5 bases. V gave up 3 bases and J gave up 4 bases, with 15 bases separating them. The CDR3 is 16 amino acids. Germline loops: CDR1 LNHDA, CDR2 SQIVND (reference sequence). The CDR3 is CASSMRALRGTGELFF. DNA for the CDR3: TGTGCCAGTAGTATGAGGGCCCTTAGGGGCACCGGGGAGCTGTTTTTT.

V and J are TRBV7-2 and TRBJ1-2, with TRBD1 matching over 7 bases. Trimming removed 5 bases from V and 5 bases from J; junction bases left unmatched: 8. Germline CDR1 reads SGHTA; CDR2 reads FQGNSA. CDR3 size: 14 residues. This CDR3 is CASSHEQGLYGYTF. The CDR3 DNA sequence: TGTGCCAGCAGCCACGAACAGGGGTTATATGGCTACACCTTC.

V and J are TRBV19 and TRBJ1-1; 7 positions match TRBD1. The germline V gene encodes CDR1 LNHDA and CDR2 SQIVND (reference sequence). Trimming at V came to 5 bases and at J to 9 bases, leaving 6 bases not matched to a gene. This CDR3 has 12 residues. CDR3 amino acids: CASSERQGKAFF. In DNA, the CDR3 is TGTGCCAGTAGTGAACGACAGGGAAAAGCTTTCTTT.

This chain joins TRBV19 and TRBJ2-2, with D unresolved. This CDR3 region has 14 residues. Germline V gives CDR1 LNHDA, CDR2 SQIVND (reference sequence). Trimming left V 6 bases short and J 2 bases short, with 10 bases between. This CDR3 is CASRTGFNTGELFF. Written as DNA, the CDR3 is TGTGCCAGTAGGACCGGGTTTAACACCGGGGAGCTGTTTTTT.

The chain has TRBV19 and TRBJ2-7; 8 nucleotides align to TRBD1. Germline lookup yields CDR1 LNHDA and CDR2 SQIVND (reference sequence). V was pared by 11 bases and J by 6 bases, with 15 bases of the junction left unmatched. The CDR3 runs to 14 residues. The CDR3 region has the DNA TGTGCCGGGGAGAACCGGGACAGGAGGTCCGAGCAGTACTTC. Encoded protein: CAGENRDRRSEQYF.